The sequence of this T cell receptor (beta chain) was determined in a study of CD8+ T cells in alopecia areata (dated by TCRdb to the late 2010s). About the full investigation: The study used high-throughput TCRbeta sequencing to examine T cell clonal expansion in alopecia areata, in both the C3H/HeJ mouse model and human patients. Human TCRbeta sequencing covered scalp tissue and sorted CD4+ and CD8+ peripheral blood T cells from patchy and totalis/universalis alopecia areata patients and healthy controls. Clonality in the scalp was compared among normal scalp (n=4), patchy alopecia areata scalp (n=8), and alopecia totalis/universalis scalp (n=8). The RNA source kit depended on sample type: the PAXgene miRNA kit for fixed scalp, the miRNeasy kit for PBMCs, and the RNeasy kit for mouse skin. TCRbeta CDR3 regions were amplified by immunoSEQ multiplex PCR with 35 Vbeta forward and 13 Jbeta reverse primers.

Sequences SNHLY (CDR1) and FYNNEI (CDR2) are obtained from the germline V gene. From its cysteine to its phenylalanine, the CDR3 spans 15 amino acids. Just CDR3 DNA is preserved here, 45 bases in frame from base 1. V and J lose 2 bases and 2 bases, and a span of 13 bases separates them. Overall study results and their limits: Unlike mouse skin, where gammadelta T cells dominate, normal human skin contains resident alphabeta T cells that get sequenced too, which complicates analysis of the scalp TCR repertoire. Higher clonality and more expanded CD8+ clones were observed in lesional scalp than in normal scalp, particularly in alopecia totalis/universalis, a finding suggestive of antigenic drive. Shared TCR sequences between patients were less evident than in mice, which may be partly attributable to HLA diversity in the patient population.

PBMCs were isolated by density centrifugation and stained for CD3, CD4 and CD8, and CD4+ and CD8+ T cells were sorted on a FACSAria. Scalp biopsies and blood samples were obtained from unaffected controls. Library construction relied on the immunoSEQ multiplex PCR assay. To provide template for TCR sequencing, every sample had RNA extracted and reverse transcribed into cDNA. First-strand cDNA was synthesized using SuperScript III with a 2:1 mix of oligo-dT and random hexamers. Amplification bias was assessed with a synthetic immune receptor repertoire, and residual bias was removed computationally. In the authors' own workflow: Raw reads were preprocessed to remove errors, and CDR3 was defined according to IMGT conventions as the region from the conserved cysteine to phenylalanine. Clonality was computed as 1 minus the Shannon entropy, with the entropy normalized by log2 of the number of productive unique TCRs. CD4 or CD8 identity of scalp clones was inferred by cross-referencing scalp TCRbeta sequences with sorted blood CD4 and CD8 repertoires. As stored in TCRdb, this immuneACCESS dataset retains in-frame rearrangements with V and J assigned. A fraction of the clones does not appear; measured against another copy, unresolved V genes explain less than half of the discrepancy, and the remainder lacks a known reason. V and J calls and clone size follow that table, whereas D and trimming were derived from the DNA. The sample has over 150,000 clones on record, approximately 53% of them singletons. The ten biggest clones cover 4.9% of the sample.

In the case of this clone: The target of this receptor is not known. No base-level quality is on record; no much larger clone is a single base apart.

The chain uses TRBV2 and TRBJ2-7; the D gene is perhaps TRBD1, from 6 matching bases. This TCR came from a human donor in good health. Sequenced material: CD8+ T cells sorted from blood. The bases are TGTGCCAGCAGTGAAATACAGGGTCGGACCTACGAGCAGTACTTC. This translates into CASSEIQGRTYEQYF.